A single sample is the source of the 28 T cell receptor beta chains below, sequenced in a study of spatial heterogeneity in lung cancer. This sample's time point: sample taken at primary tumor resection. In each case, whole RNA from tumor, nontumor lung or frozen PBMC was sequenced unsorted. One entry per CDR3 protein, called by TCRdb with MiXCR from the 5' RACE reads. This repertoire shows some 40,000 distinct CDR3 sequences, roughly 5.6% found once; its top ten account for more than 20%. Here the sequenced sample was PBMCs, taken at surgery. The source is a female donor with early-stage non-small cell lung cancer.

This clonotype has just a few counts. This chain links TRBV4-2 with TRBJ1-3; 8 bases are a match to TRBD1. CDR3 length: 17 residues. Trimming took 0 bases from V and 2 from J; bases not matched to a gene: 6. Per the germline V gene, CDR1 is LGHNA and CDR2 is YNFKEQ. CDR3 region: CASSQEPQGGTGNTIYF. Here the CDR3 DNA reads TGTGCCAGCAGCCAAGAGCCACAGGGGGGAACTGGAAACACCATATATTTT.

This clonotype was counted ten times or more. CDR3: CSPTGIRGEGYTF. CDR3 DNA: TGCAGTCCCACAGGGATCAGGGGAGAGGGCTACACCTTC. The rearrangement links TRBV20-1 to TRBJ1-2; tentative D call: TRBD1 (6 bases). The ends were cut back, 8 bases at V and 8 bases at J, with 21 bases in the middle. The length of the CDR3 is 13 residues. Germline CDR1 DFQATT, CDR2 SNEGSKA (reference sequence).

Many counts were recorded for this clonotype. The V call is TRBV7-8, the J call TRBJ2-3; 7 bases line up with TRBD2. Trimming cost V 4 bases and J 7 bases; bases outside gene matches: 8. Germline V CDR1 and CDR2: SGHVS, FQNEAQ. CDR3 length: 14 residues. This CDR3 reads CASSSRTSSYTQYF. CDR3 bases: TGTGCCAGCAGCTCCCGGACTAGTTCCTATACGCAGTATTTT.

Many counts were recorded for this clonotype. V gene TRBV4-1 combines with J gene TRBJ2-5; D unclear. Germline CDR1 and CDR2: MGHRA and YSYEKL. The CDR3 totals 16 residues. Trimming left V 1 base short and J 5 bases short, with 17 bases between. The CDR3: CASSQVNLVGWETQYF. The DNA for the CDR3 is TGCGCCAGCAGCCAAGTTAATTTAGTCGGGTGGGAGACCCAGTACTTC.

This clonotype was recorded many times. This chain connects TRBV28 to TRBJ1-2; 8 nucleotides align to TRBD1. In germline, CDR1 is MDHEN, CDR2 SYDVKM. V dropped 2 bases and J dropped 7; count of bases not matched to a gene: 6. This CDR3 contains 14 residues. The CDR3 nucleotides read TGTGCCAGCAGTTTAGAGCCAGGGGGCCTTGGCTACACCTTC. Its translation: CASSLEPGGLGYTF.

At least ten counts were recorded for this clonotype. This sequence joins TRBV10-3 and TRBJ1-3; D not certain. The CDR3 loop spans 12 amino acids. Per the germline V gene, CDR1 is ENHRY and CDR2 is SYGVKD. V was trimmed by 0 bases and J by 3 bases, leaving 0 bases between them. The DNA for the CDR3 is TGTGCCATCAGTGAGTCTGGAAACACCATATATTTT. Translated, it gives CAISESGNTIYF.

The V and J genes are TRBV6-2 or TRBV6-3 and TRBJ2-7; TRBD2 might be the D (5 bases). Germline V gene sequence: CDR1 MNHEY, CDR2 SVGEGT. The CDR3 is made up of 11 amino acids. Trimming stripped 3 bases from V and 10 bases from J, with 10 bases between. The CDR3: CASSYAAGQYF. CDR3 nucleotides: TGTGCCAGCAGTTATGCCGCGGGTCAGTACTTC.

This clonotype was detected many times. The chain links TRBV7-9 to TRBJ1-1, with D maybe TRBD1 (5 bases). Germline assignment: CDR1 SEHNR and CDR2 FQNEAQ (reference sequence). V gave up 9 bases and J gave up 1 base, with 9 bases separating them. The CDR3 is 12 amino acids. CDR3 sequence reads: CASLQGNTEAFF. The CDR3 bases are TGTGCCAGTTTGCAGGGGAACACTGAAGCTTTCTTT.

The rearrangement joins TRBV7-3 to TRBJ2-2; a weak D match, TRBD1 (5 bases). Trimming pared 4 bases from V and 6 bases from J, leaving 12 bases between. Germline V CDR1 and CDR2: SGHTA, FQGTGA. This CDR3 contains 14 residues. The CDR3 nucleotides are TGTGCCAGCAGCTCGGCAGGGTCTCCCGGGGAGCTGTTTTTT. It is translated as CASSSAGSPGELFF. The full variable domain, its missing parts supplied by reference TRBV7-3 and TRBJ2-2, is GAGVSQTPSNKVTEKGKYVELRCDPISGHTALYWYRQSLGQGPEFLIYFQGTGAADDSGLPNDRFFAVRPEGSVSTLKIQRTERGDSAVYLCASSSAGSPGELFFGEGSRLTVL.

Ten or more counts support this clonotype. The V gene is TRBV4-3, the J gene TRBJ1-3, with D tentatively TRBD1 (5 bases). Germline loops: CDR1 LGHNA, CDR2 YSLEER. Trimming took off 1 base at V and 4 bases at J, with 5 bases between the two ends. The CDR3 is 13 amino acids. In nucleotides, the CDR3 is TGCGCCAGCAGCCAAGGGGGCGGAAACACCATATATTTT. This codes for CASSQGGGNTIYF.

The chain carries TRBV4-1 and TRBJ1-1, with no clear D. Germline CDR1 and CDR2: MGHRA and YSYEKL. The CDR3 runs to 13 residues. Trimming stripped 2 bases from V and 11 bases from J, with 15 bases between. CDR3 DNA: TGCGCCAGCAGCCAAAGTGGCCTGGGTCGGGCTTTCTTT. It is translated as CASSQSGLGRAFF.

In its sample, this clonotype was seen many times. The chain employs TRBV4-2 and TRBJ2-7; D perhaps matches TRBD1 (6 bases). The CDR3 length is 12 residues. CDR1 LGHNA and CDR2 YNFKEQ come from the germline V gene. V lost 5 bases, J lost 3 bases, and 8 bases lay in between. CDR3 loop: CASSGDIYEQYF. CDR3 nucleotides: TGTGCCAGCAGCGGGGACATCTACGAGCAGTACTTC.

This clonotype was observed at least ten times. This sequence joins TRBV7-3 and TRBJ2-3; the D is unclear. The CDR3 sequence is 16 residues long. CDR1 and CDR2 from the germline V gene are SGHTA and FQGTGA. With 2 bases removed from V and 4 bases from J, the gap between germline ends came to 16 bases. The CDR3 loop reads CASSLENSVGADTQYF. The CDR3 region has the DNA TGTGCCAGCAGCTTAGAAAACAGCGTGGGTGCAGATACGCAGTATTTT.

At least ten counts were recorded for this clonotype. The chain carries TRBV29-1 and TRBJ2-1; D call uncertain. Germline assignment: CDR1 SQVTM and CDR2 ANQGSEA. Between the trimmed V and J ends, which lost 5 bases and 10 bases, there was a span of 18 bases. The CDR3 has 13 residues. DNA of the CDR3: TGCAGCGTTCGGATTTTCTCGGTGAGCGAGCAGTTCTTC. This codes for CSVRIFSVSEQFF.

The table lists this clonotype with many counts. The CDR3 protein is CASSLQSYNSPLHF. Written as DNA, the CDR3 is TGTGCCAGCAGTTTACAGTCCTATAATTCACCCCTCCACTTT. The rearrangement joins TRBV27 to TRBJ1-6, with D unclear. The V gene lost 2 bases and the J gene lost 1 base, with 3 bases spanning the gap. Germline lookup yields CDR1 MNHEY and CDR2 SMNVEV (reference sequence). The CDR3 is made up of 14 amino acids.

The rearrangement uses TRBV10-3 and TRBJ2-7; 10 positions agree with TRBD1. V was clipped by 8 bases and J by 3 bases; unmatched bases: 1. From germline, CDR1 is ENHRY and CDR2 SYGVKD. The CDR3 consists of 12 residues. CDR3 residues: CAIRTGGYEQYF. The DNA for the CDR3 is TGTGCCATCCGGACAGGGGGCTACGAGCAGTACTTC.

The chain has TRBV20-1 and TRBJ2-1; TRBD2 matches at 7 bases. This CDR3 is built from 15 residues. Germline CDR1 DFQATT, CDR2 SNEGSKA (reference sequence). V lost 5 bases, J lost 1 base, and 8 bases stayed unmatched. The CDR3 region has the DNA TGCAGTGCTCTCCCCGCGGGGGAATCCTACAATGAGCAGTTCTTC. Translated: CSALPAGESYNEQFF.

This clonotype was observed many times. The gene calls are TRBV6-1 and TRBJ1-2, with a tentative D call TRBD1 (5 bases). The CDR3 loop spans 14 amino acids. V was clipped by 11 bases and J by 4 bases, with 20 bases between them. The V gene's germline CDR1 is MNHNS and CDR2 SASEGT. The CDR3 DNA is TGTGCCGTCGCCATTGGAGGAGGGGTCTATGGCTACACCTTC. It translates to CAVAIGGGVYGYTF.

J is TRBJ1-1 and V is TRBV6-6; D is unclear. V was clipped by 2 bases and J by 0 bases, with 13 bases between them. Germline V gives CDR1 MNHNY, CDR2 SVGAGI (reference sequence). This CDR3 is built from 16 residues. In DNA form, the CDR3 reads TGTGCCAGCAGTTACCAACGATTGGCCTTGAACACTGAAGCTTTCTTT. Encoded protein: CASSYQRLALNTEAFF.

This clonotype has a count of ten or more. The chain recombines TRBV12-3 or TRBV12-4 with TRBJ2-7, with unresolved D. CDR3 length equals 9 residues. V shed 7 bases and J shed 9 bases, with 7 bases lying between them. Here the CDR3 DNA reads TGTGCCAGCACCAACGGGCAGTACTTC. Translation: CASTNGQYF.

This clonotype was detected many times. V is TRBV11-2 and J is TRBJ2-3; D is ambiguous. The length of the CDR3 is 12 residues. Per germline, CDR1 SGHAT and CDR2 FQNNGV. Trimming shortened V by 2 bases and J by 3 bases, and 3 bases separated the two germline ends. CDR3 in DNA: TGTGCCAGCAGCTTATCAACAGATACGCAGTATTTT. Translated, it gives CASSLSTDTQYF.

The V and J genes are TRBV2 and TRBJ2-4; no clear D. Trimming removed 0 bases from V and 7 bases from J, with 1 base in between. Per the germline V gene, CDR1 is SNHLY and CDR2 is FYNNEI. This CDR3 is 11 amino acids long. The CDR3 sequence is CASSEANIQYF. As DNA, the CDR3 is TGTGCCAGCAGTGAAGCGAACATTCAGTACTTC.

This clonotype was picked up a small number of times. The J gene is TRBJ2-7, the V gene TRBV6-5; a weak D match, TRBD1 (5 bases). The length of the CDR3 is 16 residues. The V and J ends lost 0 bases and 5 bases respectively, with 17 bases between them. Germline V gives CDR1 MNHEY, CDR2 SVGAGI. CDR3 DNA sequence: TGTGCCAGCAGTTACTCACCCACAGGCGCTACGGACGAGCAGTACTTC. This codes for CASSYSPTGATDEQYF.

The sample holds many counts of this clonotype. This CDR3 is CSARDGAVGEAFF. Written as DNA, the CDR3 is TGCAGTGCTAGAGATGGGGCAGTCGGTGAAGCTTTCTTT. This chain links TRBV20-1 with TRBJ1-1; TRBD1 is a possible D gene (5 bases). Trimming took 0 bases from V and 7 from J, leaving 12 bases between them. This CDR3 is 13 amino acids long. CDR1 and CDR2 (germline): DFQATT, SNEGSKA (reference sequence).

The genes are TRBV7-8 and TRBJ2-7; D is undetermined. Germline CDR1 SGHVS, CDR2 FQNEAQ. This CDR3 has 15 amino acids. V was shortened by 1 base and J by 1 base, with 11 bases between the two germline ends. The CDR3 nucleotides are TGTGCCAGCAGCTTAGGGGTGGTAGTTTCCTACGAGCAGTACTTC. Translation: CASSLGVVVSYEQYF.

Many counts were recorded for this clonotype. CDR3 sequence reads: CASSHLGDVETQYF. CDR3 nucleotides: TGTGCCAGCAGCCATCTCGGGGACGTGGAGACCCAGTACTTC. This chain connects TRBV3-1 to TRBJ2-5; perhaps D is TRBD1 or TRBD2 (5 bases each). The CDR3 runs 14 residues. From germline, CDR1 is LGHDT and CDR2 YNNKEL (reference sequence). Trimming shortened V by 3 bases and J by 5 bases, and 13 bases separated the two germline ends.

This clonotype has a count of ten or more. The chain uses TRBV2 and TRBJ1-5, with D unresolved. Trimming pared 3 bases from V and 7 bases from J, leaving 13 bases between. Looked up from germline, CDR1 is SNHLY and CDR2 is FYNNEI. This CDR3 comprises 14 residues. CDR3 bases: TGTGCCAGCAGTGACCGGGGAGTCGACCAGCCCCAGCATTTT. Its translation is CASSDRGVDQPQHF. Combining the CDR3 with reference TRBV2 and TRBJ1-5 gives the whole variable domain EPEVTQTPSHQVTQMGQEVILRCVPISNHLYFYWYRQILGQKVEFLVSFYNNEISEKSEIFDDQFSVERPDGSNFTLKIRSTKLEDSAMYFCASSDRGVDQPQHFGDGTRLSIL.

This clonotype was counted only a few times. The junction does not match germline at one end; this may be a read error. The V call is TRBV7-7, the J call TRBJ2-3; D unresolved. CDR1 and CDR2 (germline): SSHAT, FNYEAQ (reference sequence). This CDR3 region has 13 residues. CDR3 DNA sequence: TGTGCTAGCAGCTTGGATGTGGGAGATACGCAGTATTTT. Its translation is CASSLDVGDTQYF.